This TCR beta chain was captured in a study of OX40 agonist ivuxolimab in advanced cancers. Some clones are missing from TCRdb's copy, which holds only in-frame ones; the method was immunoSEQ multiplex PCR. The table has approximately 75,000 clones, 90% seen once. The CDR3 sequence is 12 residues long. The V gene's germline CDR1 is SGHTA and CDR2 FQGNSA. The V end lost 6 bases, the J end lost 5 bases, and 7 bases lay between the germline ends. This receptor was taken from an adult with an advanced solid tumor such as melanoma, head and neck, liver or kidney cancer. The rearrangement uses TRBV7-2 and TRBJ1-4, with a tentative D call TRBD1 (5 bases). Here the sequenced sample was CD4+ or CD8+ T cells sorted from blood, taken in a trial of the OX40 agonist ivuxolimab. The CDR3 coding sequence is TGTGCCAGCAGGTGGGGGAATGAAAAACTGTTTTTT. Its protein product is CASRWGNEKLFF.